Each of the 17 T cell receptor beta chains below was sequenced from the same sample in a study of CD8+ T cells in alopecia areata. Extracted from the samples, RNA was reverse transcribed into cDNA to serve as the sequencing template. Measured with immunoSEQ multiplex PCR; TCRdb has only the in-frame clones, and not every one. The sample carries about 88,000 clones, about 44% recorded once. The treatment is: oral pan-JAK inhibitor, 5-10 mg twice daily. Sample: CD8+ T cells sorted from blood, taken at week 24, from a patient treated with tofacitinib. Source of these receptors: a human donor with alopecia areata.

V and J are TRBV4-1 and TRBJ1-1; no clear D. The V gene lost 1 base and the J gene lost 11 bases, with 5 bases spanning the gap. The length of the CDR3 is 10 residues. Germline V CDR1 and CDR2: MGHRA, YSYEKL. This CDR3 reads CASSQGRAFF. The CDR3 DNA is TGCGCCAGCAGCCAAGGGAGGGCTTTCTTT.

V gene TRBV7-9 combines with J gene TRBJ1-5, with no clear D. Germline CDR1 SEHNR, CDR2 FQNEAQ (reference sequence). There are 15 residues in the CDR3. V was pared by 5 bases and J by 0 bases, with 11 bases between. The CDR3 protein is CASSPLAGSNQPQHF. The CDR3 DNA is TGTGCCAGCAGCCCACTTGCAGGTAGCAATCAGCCCCAGCATTTT.

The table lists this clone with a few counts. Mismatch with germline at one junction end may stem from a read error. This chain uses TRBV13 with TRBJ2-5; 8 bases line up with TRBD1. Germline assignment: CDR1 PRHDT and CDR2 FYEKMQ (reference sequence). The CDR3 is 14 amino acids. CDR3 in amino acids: CASSAGTGQEIQYF. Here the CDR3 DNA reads TGTGCCAGCAGCGCAGGGACAGGACAAGAGATCCAGTACTTC.

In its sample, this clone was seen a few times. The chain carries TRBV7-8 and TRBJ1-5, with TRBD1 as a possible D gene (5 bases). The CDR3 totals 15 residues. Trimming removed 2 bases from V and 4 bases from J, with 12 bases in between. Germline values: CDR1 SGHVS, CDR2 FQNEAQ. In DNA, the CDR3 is TGTGCCAGCAGCTTAAGTGGCAGGGAAAATCAGCCCCAGCATTTT. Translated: CASSLSGRENQPQHF. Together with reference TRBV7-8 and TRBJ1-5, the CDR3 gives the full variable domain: GAGVSQSPRYKVAKRGQDVALRCDPISGHVSLFWYQQALGQGPEFLTYFQNEAQLDKSGLPSDRFFAERPEGSVSTLKIQRTQQEDSAVYLCASSLSGRENQPQHFGDGTRLSIL.

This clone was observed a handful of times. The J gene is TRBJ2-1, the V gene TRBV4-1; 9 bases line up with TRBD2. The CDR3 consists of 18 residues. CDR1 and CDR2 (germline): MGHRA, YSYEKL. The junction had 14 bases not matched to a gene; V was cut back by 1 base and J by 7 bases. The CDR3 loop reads CASSQVTFSSGVSNEQFF. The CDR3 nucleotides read TGCGCCAGCAGCCAAGTGACGTTTTCTAGCGGGGTCTCGAATGAGCAGTTCTTC.

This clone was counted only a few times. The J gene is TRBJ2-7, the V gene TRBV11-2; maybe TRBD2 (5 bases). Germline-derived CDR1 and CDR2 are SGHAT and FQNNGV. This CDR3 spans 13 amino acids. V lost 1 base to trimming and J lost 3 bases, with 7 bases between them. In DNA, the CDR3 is TGTGCCAGCAGCTTAGGAGAGGGCTACGAGCAGTACTTC. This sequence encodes CASSLGEGYEQYF.

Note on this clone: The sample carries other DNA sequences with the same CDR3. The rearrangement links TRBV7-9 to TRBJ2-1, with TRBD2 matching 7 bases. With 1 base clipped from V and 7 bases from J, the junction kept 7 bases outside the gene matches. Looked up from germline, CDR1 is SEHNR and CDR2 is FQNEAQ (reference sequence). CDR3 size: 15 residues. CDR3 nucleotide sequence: TGTGCCAGCAGCTTAGTCCGACTAGCAGCGAATGAGCAGTTCTTC. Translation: CASSLVRLAANEQFF.

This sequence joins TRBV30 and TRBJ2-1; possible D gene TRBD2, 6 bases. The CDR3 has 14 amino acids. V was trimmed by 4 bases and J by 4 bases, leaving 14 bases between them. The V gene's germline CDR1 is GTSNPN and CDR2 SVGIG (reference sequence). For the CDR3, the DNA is TGTGCCTGGACCCACCGACTAGGTTACAATGAGCAGTTCTTC. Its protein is CAWTHRLGYNEQFF.

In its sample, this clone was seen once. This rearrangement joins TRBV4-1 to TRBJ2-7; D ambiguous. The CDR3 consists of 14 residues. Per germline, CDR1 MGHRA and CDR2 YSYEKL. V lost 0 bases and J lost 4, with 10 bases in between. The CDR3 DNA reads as TGCGCCAGCAGCCAAGAGCTCACAGTGTACGAGCAGTACTTC. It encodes CASSQELTVYEQYF.

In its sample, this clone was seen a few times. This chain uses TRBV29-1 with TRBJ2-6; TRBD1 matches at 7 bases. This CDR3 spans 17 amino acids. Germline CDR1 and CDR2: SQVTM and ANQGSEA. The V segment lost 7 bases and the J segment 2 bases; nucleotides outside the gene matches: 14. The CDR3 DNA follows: TGCAGCGCCCTCGAGACAGGGAAAGTGGCTGGGGCCAACGTCCTGACTTTC. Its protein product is CSALETGKVAGANVLTF.

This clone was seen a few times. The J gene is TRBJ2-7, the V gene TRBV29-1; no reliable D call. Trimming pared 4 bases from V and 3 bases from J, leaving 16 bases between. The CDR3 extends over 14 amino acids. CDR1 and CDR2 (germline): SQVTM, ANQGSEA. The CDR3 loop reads CSVVFLVGGYEQYF. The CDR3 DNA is TGCAGCGTTGTATTTTTGGTTGGTGGCTACGAGCAGTACTTC.

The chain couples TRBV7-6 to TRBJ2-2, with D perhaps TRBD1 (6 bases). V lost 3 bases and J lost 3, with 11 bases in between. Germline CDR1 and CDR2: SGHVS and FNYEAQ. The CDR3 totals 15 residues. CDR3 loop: CASSLGASDTGELFF. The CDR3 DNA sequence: TGTGCCAGCAGCTTGGGGGCTTCGGACACCGGGGAGCTGTTTTTT.

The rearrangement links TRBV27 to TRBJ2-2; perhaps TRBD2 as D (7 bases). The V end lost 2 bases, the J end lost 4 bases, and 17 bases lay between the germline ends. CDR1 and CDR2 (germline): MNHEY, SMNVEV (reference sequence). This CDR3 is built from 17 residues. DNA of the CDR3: TGTGCCAGCAGTTTAATCCGGGGGGCGCTGGGCACCGGGGAGCTGTTTTTT. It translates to CASSLIRGALGTGELFF.

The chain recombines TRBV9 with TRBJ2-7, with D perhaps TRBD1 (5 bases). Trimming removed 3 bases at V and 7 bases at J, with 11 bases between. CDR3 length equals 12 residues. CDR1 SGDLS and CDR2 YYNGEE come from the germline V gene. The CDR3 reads CASSGGLGEQYF. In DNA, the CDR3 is TGTGCCAGCAGCGGGGGCTTGGGAGAGCAGTACTTC.

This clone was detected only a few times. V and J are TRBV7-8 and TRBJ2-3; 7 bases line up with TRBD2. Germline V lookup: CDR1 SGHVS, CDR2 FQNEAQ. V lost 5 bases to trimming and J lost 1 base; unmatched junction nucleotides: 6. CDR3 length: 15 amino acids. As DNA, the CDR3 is TGTGCCAGCAGCCTAAAAGCGGGACGCACAGATACGCAGTATTTT. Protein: CASSLKAGRTDTQYF. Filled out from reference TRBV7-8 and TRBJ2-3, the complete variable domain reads GAGVSQSPRYKVAKRGQDVALRCDPISGHVSLFWYQQALGQGPEFLTYFQNEAQLDKSGLPSDRFFAERPEGSVSTLKIQRTQQEDSAVYLCASSLKAGRTDTQYFGPGTRLTVL.

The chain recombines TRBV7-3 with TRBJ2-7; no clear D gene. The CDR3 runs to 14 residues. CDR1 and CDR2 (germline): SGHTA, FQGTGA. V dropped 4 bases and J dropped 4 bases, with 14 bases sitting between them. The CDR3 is CASSYGAGTYEQYF. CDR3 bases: TGTGCCAGCAGCTACGGTGCAGGAACTTACGAGCAGTACTTC.

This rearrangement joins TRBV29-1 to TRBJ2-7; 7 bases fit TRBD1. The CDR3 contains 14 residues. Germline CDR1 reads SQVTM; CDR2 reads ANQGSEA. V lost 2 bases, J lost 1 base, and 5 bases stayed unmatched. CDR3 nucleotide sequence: TGCAGCGTTGAATCCTGGGGACAGTCCTACGAGCAGTACTTC. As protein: CSVESWGQSYEQYF.